This T cell receptor (beta chain) was documented in a study of radiotherapy plus CTLA-4 blockade in lung cancer. Study at large: Objective responses occurred in approximately 18% of patients; roughly 30% had disease control. Study-level results: Clones derived from tumor TCRs expanded in blood after radiotherapy plus ipilimumab. Interferon-beta, together with early blood T cell clone dynamics, reportedly best predicted response.

Trimming removed 8 bases from V and 2 bases from J; junction bases left unmatched: 6. Germline V gene sequence: CDR1 MNHEY, CDR2 SVGAGI. The CDR3 has 13 residues. Assay: immunoSEQ multiplex PCR; the TCRdb copy retains only in-frame clones and omits some. The sample includes about 36,000 clones, around 85% seen only once; the top ten take roughly 5%. As for this clone: Its specificity is not known.

Participants had chemo-refractory metastatic non-small-cell lung cancer and were treated with focal radiation plus ipilimumab CTLA-4 blockade. The sequence was obtained from a human donor with non-small cell lung cancer who had stable disease on radiotherapy plus ipilimumab. The genes are TRBV6-5 and TRBJ2-7, with 7 positions matching TRBD1. Source: peripheral blood, taken from a patient treated with radiotherapy plus ipilimumab. For the CDR3, the DNA is TGTGCCAGCCGTCAGGGGGACACCTACGAGCAGTACTTC. The encoded protein is CASRQGDTYEQYF.